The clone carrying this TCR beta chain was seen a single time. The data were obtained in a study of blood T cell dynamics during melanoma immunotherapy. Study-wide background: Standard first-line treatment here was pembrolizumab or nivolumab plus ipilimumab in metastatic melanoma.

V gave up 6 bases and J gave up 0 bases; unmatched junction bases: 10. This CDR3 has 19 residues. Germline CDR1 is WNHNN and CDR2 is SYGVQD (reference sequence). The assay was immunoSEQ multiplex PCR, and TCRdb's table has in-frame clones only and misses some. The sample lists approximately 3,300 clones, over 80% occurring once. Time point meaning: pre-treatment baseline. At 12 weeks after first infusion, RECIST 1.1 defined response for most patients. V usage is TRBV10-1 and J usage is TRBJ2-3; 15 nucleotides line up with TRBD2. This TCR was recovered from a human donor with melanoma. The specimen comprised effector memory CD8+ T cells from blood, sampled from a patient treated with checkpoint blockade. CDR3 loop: CASSAKGLAGGSSTDTQYF. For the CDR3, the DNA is TGCGCCAGCAGCGCCAAGGGACTAGCGGGAGGCTCTAGCACAGATACGCAGTATTTT.